This TCR beta chain is from a study of T cell responses to AZD1222 COVID-19 vaccine. Clones were sequenced by immunoSEQ multiplex PCR, and TCRdb holds only the in-frame ones, with some missing. The sample consists of 100,000 to 120,000 clones, roughly 92% of them appearing once. In regard to this clone: Its antigen is not known.

Study-wide findings and caveats: Reportedly, nearly half of unique spike TCRs recognized epitopes outside B.1.351/B.1.1.7 mutations. Donors skewed white British and female; clonal diversity was possibly underestimated. The number of AZD1222 recipients seropositive at baseline was only 6 or 7.

From germline, CDR1 is WSHSY and CDR2 SAAADI. The CDR3 has 16 amino acids. Unmatched junction bases numbered 3, after V lost 3 bases and J lost 2 bases. The chain combines TRBV10-2 with TRBJ1-5; 11 bases fit TRBD1. The material sequenced was peripheral blood, taken 28 days after the second AZD1222 dose. This sequence originates from an adult who received the AZD1222 COVID-19 vaccine. The CDR3: CASSDGQGAGNQPQHF. In DNA, the CDR3 is TGCGCCAGCAGTGATGGACAGGGGGCTGGCAATCAGCCCCAGCATTTT.